This paragraph covers one TCR beta chain sequence. There are many counts of this clonotype. The antigen it binds to is not known. Base qualities are missing; no much larger clone stands one base away. Sequencing relied on an Illumina NovaSeq 6000. TCR cDNA was made using 5'RACE template switching, a step that added a universal primer site and unique molecular identifiers. cDNA synthesis was primed from both the TCR alpha and TCR beta constant segments. Library amplification used two PCR steps, and the second PCR step added sample barcodes and sequencing adapters. Sequencing of libraries was performed on Illumina HiSeq 2500 (2x100 bp) or NovaSeq (2x150 bp). The source study handled its data this way. Demultiplexing of reads and collapsing into UMI consensus sequences were performed with MIGEC, and V(D)J alignment was carried out with MiXCR. Vaccine-responding clonotypes were defined with edgeR using replicate PBMC samples, requiring FDR below 0.01 and a log2 fold change above 5 up to day 15. Each bulk clonotype was labeled CD4 or CD8 based on which sequenced repertoire, CD4 or CD8, contained the clonotype at higher abundance. Using fastp at Q25 and MiXCR, TCRdb reprocessed the public reads and kept productive beta chains. Identical CDR3 proteins give one entry, which carries the most common genes and DNA. None of the V and J calls come from the authors' own analysis; TCRdb made them. The sample includes hundreds of thousands of distinct CDR3 sequences, with over 4% observed a single time. Jointly, the top ten make up 20% to 25% of the sample.

The data are from a study of T cells after yellow fever vaccination (dated by TCRdb to about 2019). Regarding the complete study: The SMART-Seq v4 Ultra Low Input RNA kit was used to prepare libraries from fractions with low cell numbers. To track T-cell clones before and after primary and booster YFV17D yellow fever vaccination, bulk TCR alpha and beta repertoires were sequenced longitudinally. Two healthy male donors, one aged 18 to 30 and one aged 30 to 40 years, made up the cohort. Blood was collected at multiple timepoints before and after primary and secondary immunization, and bulk PBMC replicates and cell subsets were isolated.

For CDR1 and CDR2, the germline V gene lists SGHRS and YFSETQ. Trimming at the junction amounts to 5 bases on V and 4 bases on J, and the germline ends lie 15 bases apart. The CDR3 measures 14 amino acids from cysteine to phenylalanine. CDR3 DNA is the only sequence kept; it has 42 bases, read in frame from the first base. Findings and caveats that apply to the study as a whole: Compared with the primary T-cell response, the secondary T-cell response was faster but weaker, reaching its peak on day 5 rather than on day 15. A small fraction of clonotypes showed up in both the CD4 and CD8 compartments, probably as a result of convergent recombination. Because the study included only a couple of donors, the extent to which the findings can be generalized is limited. Most clones expanded after primary vaccination were re-detected after the booster (around 96% of CD4 and roughly 85% of CD8), suggesting broad memory maintenance. Computational filtering was needed because FACS-sorted repertoires could contain abundant contaminating clonotypes from the bulk population.

Read against the paper, the sample's treatment or condition label means: live attenuated yellow fever vaccine strain. At each blood-draw timepoint, two biological replicates of bulk PBMCs were obtained. A standard Ficoll-Paque protocol was used to isolate PBMCs from peripheral blood. RNA was extracted with TriZol from bulk PBMCs, CD4 and CD8 fractions, and dextramer-positive and dextramer-negative fractions. This material consisted of PBMCs, taken 5 days after the yellow fever booster vaccination. This TCR derives from a man aged 18 to 30 who received the YFV17D yellow fever vaccine. The chain uses TRBV5-1 and TRBJ1-1; the D segment could be TRBD1, given 5 matching bases. Here the CDR3 is given as CASRIAGTGTEAFF. The DNA sequence reads TGCGCCAGCAGGATAGCCGGGACGGGCACTGAAGCTTTCTTT.